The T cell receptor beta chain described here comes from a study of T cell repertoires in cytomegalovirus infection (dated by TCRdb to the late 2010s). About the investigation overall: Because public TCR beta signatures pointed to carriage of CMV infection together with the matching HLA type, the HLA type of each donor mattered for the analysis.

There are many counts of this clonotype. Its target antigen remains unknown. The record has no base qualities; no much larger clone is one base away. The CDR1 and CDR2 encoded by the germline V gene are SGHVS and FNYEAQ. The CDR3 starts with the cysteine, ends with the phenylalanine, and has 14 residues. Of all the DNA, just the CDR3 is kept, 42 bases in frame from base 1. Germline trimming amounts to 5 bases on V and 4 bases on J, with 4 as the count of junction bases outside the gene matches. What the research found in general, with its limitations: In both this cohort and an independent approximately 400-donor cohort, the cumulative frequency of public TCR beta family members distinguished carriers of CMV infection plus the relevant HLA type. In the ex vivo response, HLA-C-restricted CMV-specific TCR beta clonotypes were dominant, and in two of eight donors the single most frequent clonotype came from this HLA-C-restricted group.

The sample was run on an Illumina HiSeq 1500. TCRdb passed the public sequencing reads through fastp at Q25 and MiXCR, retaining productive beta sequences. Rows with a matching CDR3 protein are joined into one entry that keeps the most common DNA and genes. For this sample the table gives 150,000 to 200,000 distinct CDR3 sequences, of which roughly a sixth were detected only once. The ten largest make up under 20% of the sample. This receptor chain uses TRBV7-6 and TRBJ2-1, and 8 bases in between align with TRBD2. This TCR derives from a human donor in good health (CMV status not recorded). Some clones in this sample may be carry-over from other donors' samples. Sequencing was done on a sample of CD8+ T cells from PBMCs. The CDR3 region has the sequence CASSPGGEYNEQFF. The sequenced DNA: TGTGCCAGCAGCCCCGGGGGGGAATACAATGAGCAGTTCTTC.